This entry describes one T cell receptor beta chain. What this receptor recognizes is not known. Base-call qualities are not available, and no considerably larger clone is one nucleotide away. The approximately 41 donors, aged about 6 to 95 years, were systemically healthy Caucasian individuals from Russia. Each donor gave about 11 milliliters of peripheral blood, drawn into EDTA-treated Vacutainer tubes. Ficoll-Paque density-gradient centrifugation was used to isolate PBMCs, with at least 7 million obtained per sample. Total RNA, at least 6 micrograms per sample, was extracted from PBMCs with Trizol reagent. For every donor, an aliquot of PBMCs went through flow cytometry to measure the percentages of naive CD45RAhigh/CD27high T cells. These data are taken from a study of blood T cells in healthy people across ages (dated by TCRdb to between 2015 and 2016). In terms of the full investigation: Template switching captured roughly one uniquely barcoded TCR beta cDNA molecule per two T cells in model experiments. Age-related changes in TCR beta repertoire diversity were measured in the study by deep sequencing normalized with unique cDNA molecular identifiers. The study analyzed two additional independent replicas of 1 million unique cDNA reads from the same blood draw for two donors, one aged 18 to 30 and one aged 80 or older. Donors were grouped into four age groups: young (average 16 years), middle-aged (over 35), aged (around 60) and long-lived (around 80). Donors of different ages were randomly distributed across sequencing lanes to avoid experimental bias. The paper as a whole reports these results and caveats: Compared with the aged group, the long-lived group had more naive CD4+ T cells, fewer expanded clones and increased TCR diversity, suggesting age selection. The CMV infection status of donors was not known, potentially confounding age-related changes in expanded clonotypes. Estimates of total diversity based on one million sequenced T cells were regarded as lower bounds and as underestimates. Because profiling used bulk unsorted PBMCs, naive and antigen-experienced compartments could not be compared conclusively. Observed TCR beta diversity per million T cells fell roughly linearly with age, and a significant reduction was already apparent by age roughly 41. There was a strong correlation between observed TCR beta diversity and the percentage of naive T cells measured by flow cytometry.

Inclusive of the bounding cysteine and phenylalanine, the CDR3 is 12 residues long. Kept here is only the CDR3 DNA, which spans 36 bases and is read in frame from base 1. V is clipped by 0 bases and J by 5 bases, and the sequence between their germline boundaries is 7 bases long. CDR1 DFQATT and CDR2 SNEGSKA were looked up in the germline V gene (reference sequence). Library creation used 5' RACE. Sequenced on an Illumina HiSeq 2500. A second PCR of roughly 7 to 11 cycles was performed with a sample-barcoded 5' primer and a J-beta primer mix. A template-switch 5' adaptor carrying 12 random nucleotides introduced a unique molecular identifier onto each TCR beta cDNA molecule. Each sample yielded at least 3 million CDR3-containing paired-end reads. First-strand cDNA synthesis was performed from all RNA using the Mint cDNA synthesis kit, with priming by a TRBC-specific oligonucleotide. Following uracil-DNA glycosylase treatment, a first 18-cycle PCR with universal primers M1SS and BC2_uni_R was performed on all cDNA. The paper's processing steps were these. For normalization, 1 million high-quality reads, each with a distinct molecular identifier, were randomly selected from each sample. Instead of being binned into consensus sequences, reads with shared molecular identifiers were discarded. MiTCR, run with a Q25 quality threshold and the strictest error-elimination algorithm, handled CDR3 identification, clonotype clustering and error correction. A nonparametric unseen species model using Euler transformation provided a lower-bound estimate of total TCR beta diversity. TCRdb reran the public reads through fastp at Q25 and MiXCR, keeping productive beta chains. Rows are unified per CDR3 protein, each entry keeping the most common DNA and genes. The V and J calls follow TCRdb's processing rather than the paper's. This sample is represented by roughly 500,000 distinct CDR3 sequences; 25% to 30% of them were singletons. Approximately 18% of the sample is taken by the ten largest.

The rearranged segments are TRBV20-1 and TRBJ1-1; TRBD1 is possibly the D segment (5 matching bases). The TCR was taken from a woman between 70 and 85 years old in good health. Sequenced sample: blood. DNA sequence: TGCAGTGCTAGAGATACAGGAACTGAAGCTTTCTTT. This yields the protein CSARDTGTEAFF.